Below, 23 T cell receptor beta chains from the same sample are listed, as sequenced in a study of T cells in Graves' hyperthyroidism and ophthalmopathy. Amplification yielded TCR beta CDR3 regions, with RNA transcripts as the source. First-round RT-PCR targeting the TCR CDR3 was performed with the HTBI primer set. MiXCR, run by TCRdb on the multiplex PCR reads, gives a single entry per CDR3 protein. This table holds a few hundred thousand distinct CDR3 sequences, 15% to 20% found once. What was sequenced was blood. The receptors come from a woman between 45 and 60 years old with Graves' hyperthyroidism.

This clonotype appeared many times. V is TRBV3-1 and J is TRBJ2-3; D perhaps matches TRBD2 (6 bases). The CDR3 length is 14 residues. V dropped 7 bases and J dropped 3 bases, with 14 bases sitting between them. Per the germline V gene, CDR1 is LGHDT and CDR2 is YNNKEL (reference sequence). The CDR3 region is CASISTSSTDTQYF. DNA of the CDR3: TGTGCCAGCATTAGTACTAGCTCTACAGATACGCAGTATTTT.

This clonotype came up many times. The V gene is TRBV20-1, the J gene TRBJ2-7, with TRBD2 as a possible D gene (6 bases). Trimming took off 5 bases at V and 0 bases at J, with 17 bases between the two ends. The CDR3 spans 15 residues. Germline CDR1 reads DFQATT; CDR2 reads SNEGSKA (reference sequence). The CDR3 DNA sequence: TGCAGTGCTCGAGGGGTTGGCGGGAACTCCTACGAGCAGTACTTC. Residues: CSARGVGGNSYEQYF.

The V gene is TRBV15, the J gene TRBJ2-7, with TRBD2 matching over 7 bases. Unmatched junction bases numbered 2, after V lost 5 bases and J lost 1 base. From germline, CDR1 is LNHNV and CDR2 YYDKDF (reference sequence). The CDR3 contains 13 residues. The CDR3 spells CATSWEGSYEQYF. The CDR3 region has the DNA TGTGCCACCAGCTGGGAGGGATCCTACGAGCAGTACTTC.

In nucleotides, the CDR3 is TGTGCCAGCAGATACCCCGGGGACAGGGATGAAAAACTGTTTTTT. As protein: CASRYPGDRDEKLFF. This chain links TRBV28 with TRBJ1-4, with 9 bases matching TRBD1. Unmatched junction bases numbered 8, after V lost 6 bases and J lost 6 bases. The CDR3 covers 15 residues. Germline V gives CDR1 MDHEN, CDR2 SYDVKM.

This clonotype was counted only a few times. A much larger clone lies one base from this, so it may be a read error. The gene calls are TRBV7-9 and TRBJ2-1, with 8 nucleotides matching TRBD2. Per germline, CDR1 SEHNR and CDR2 FQNEAQ (reference sequence). CDR3 length: 18 residues. Germline trimming cut 2 bases from V and 7 bases from J; bases unmatched to any gene: 16. CDR3 coding DNA: TGTGCCAGCAGCTTAAAGGCGCGTGTGGGCGGGAGGAGGAATGAGCAGTTCTTC. It encodes CASSLKARVGGRRNEQFF.

This clonotype was seen at least ten times. V usage is TRBV28 and J usage is TRBJ2-5; 11 bases match TRBD2. Germline loops: CDR1 MDHEN, CDR2 SYDVKM. Trimming removed 6 bases from V and 5 bases from J; junction bases left unmatched: 11. The CDR3 spans 16 residues. The CDR3 DNA reads TGTGCCAGCAGCCCGGGACTAGCGGCGAGGGTCGAGACCCAGTACTTC. Translated, it gives CASSPGLAARVETQYF.

DNA for the CDR3: TGTGCCAGCAGCTCAACAGGGGGCCGTAGCTCCTACGAGCAGTACGTC. Translation: CASSSTGGRSSYEQYV. This chain connects TRBV7-9 to TRBJ2-7; TRBD1 agrees at 9 bases. Germline loops: CDR1 SEHNR, CDR2 FQNEAQ (reference sequence). V lost 4 bases and J lost 0; bases outside the gene matches: 7. This CDR3 is 16 amino acids long.

This clonotype was counted only a few times. The rearrangement joins TRBV5-6 to TRBJ2-1; TRBD2 matches at 12 bases. CDR3 length: 16 residues. Trimming at V came to 4 bases and at J to 4 bases, leaving 6 bases not matched to a gene. The germline gives CDR1 SGHDT, CDR2 YYEEEE. The CDR3 sequence is CASSRRLAGVYNEQFF. Written as DNA, the CDR3 is TGTGCCAGCAGCCGACGACTAGCGGGAGTGTACAATGAGCAGTTCTTC.

With respect to this clonotype: A much larger clone differs from this one at a single base, so this may be a read error. V usage is TRBV27 and J usage is TRBJ2-7, with 7 bases fitting TRBD1. Per the germline V gene, CDR1 is MNHEY and CDR2 is SMNVEV (reference sequence). V was clipped by 5 bases and J by 3 bases; unmatched bases: 7. The CDR3 totals 14 residues. The CDR3 is CASSPGQTLYEQYF. The DNA of the CDR3 is TGTGCCAGCAGTCCGGGACAGACCCTCTACGAGCAGTACTTC.

The chain joins TRBV11-2 to TRBJ2-2, with D perhaps matching TRBD2 (5 bases). The CDR3 runs 15 residues. Deletions cut 1 base from V and 8 bases from J, with 14 bases between. Germline CDR1 SGHAT, CDR2 FQNNGV. The CDR3 region has the DNA TGTGCCAGCAGCTTAGGAGGGCCCCTCCCTGGGGAGCTGTTTTTT. Translation: CASSLGGPLPGELFF.

Concerning this clonotype itself: The junction does not match germline at one end; this may be a read error. The chain recombines TRBV30 with TRBJ2-2, with D possibly being TRBD2 (6 bases). The CDR3 consists of 12 residues. Per the germline V gene, CDR1 is GTSNPN and CDR2 is SVGIG (reference sequence). CDR3 sequence (DNA): TGTGCCGGGAGCGCGGGGATCGGGGAGCTGTTTTTT. Its translation: CAGSAGIGELFF. Full variable domain (rest looked up from reference TRBV30 and TRBJ2-2): SQTIHQWPATLVQPVGSPLSLECTVEGTSNPNLYWYRQAAGRGLQLLFYSVGIGQISSEVPQNLSASRPQDRQFILSSKKLLLSDSGFYLCAGSAGIGELFFGEGSRLTVL.

The chain is built from TRBV20-1 and TRBJ2-3; 14 bases match TRBD2. Germline V gives CDR1 DFQATT, CDR2 SNEGSKA (reference sequence). J gave up 0 bases and V 6 bases, and 11 bases lay outside the gene matches. The CDR3 has 18 amino acids. The CDR3 DNA reads TGCAGTGCCTCGGGACTAGCGGGGGCCCTAACTAGCACAGATACGCAGTATTTT. This gives the protein CSASGLAGALTSTDTQYF.

This clonotype was detected many times. J is TRBJ2-1 and V is TRBV6-1, with a weak D call TRBD2 (6 bases). This CDR3 spans 15 amino acids. CDR1 and CDR2 (germline): MNHNS, SASEGT. The germline V and J ends were trimmed by 3 bases and 0 bases, with 9 bases remaining between them. The CDR3 nucleotides are TGTGCCAGCAGTGAGGTCGGGAGCTCCTACAATGAGCAGTTCTTC. It is translated as CASSEVGSSYNEQFF.

The chain couples TRBV4-1 to TRBJ1-2; no clear D. This CDR3 contains 13 residues. CDR1 and CDR2 (germline): MGHRA, YSYEKL. The V and J ends lost 2 bases and 9 bases respectively, with 13 bases between them. The CDR3 is CASSQRPGESYTF. CDR3 nucleotides: TGCGCCAGCAGCCAAAGGCCCGGGGAAAGCTACACCTTC.

As concerns this clonotype: This may be a read error: a much more frequent sequence differs by one nucleotide. V is TRBV12-3 or TRBV12-4 and J is TRBJ1-2; 12 nucleotides align to TRBD1. The J segment lost 8 bases and the V segment lost 5 bases, leaving 6 bases of the junction unmatched. This CDR3 region has 14 residues. The CDR3 spells CASSPGQGAWGYTF. CDR3 nucleotide sequence: TGTGCCAGCAGTCCGGGACAGGGGGCCTGGGGCTACACCTTC.

The chain is built from TRBV12-3 or TRBV12-4 and TRBJ2-1; unclear D gene. There are 13 residues in the CDR3. Trimming took 2 bases from V and 10 from J, leaving 12 bases between them. The CDR3 loop is CASSLFEYGEQFF. The CDR3, as DNA: TGTGCCAGCAGTTTATTCGAGTACGGAGAGCAGTTCTTC.

The chain combines TRBV2 with TRBJ1-1; D uncertain. The CDR3 consists of 15 residues. CDR1 is SNHLY, CDR2 FYNNEI, per germline. V lost 4 bases, J lost 1 base, and 13 bases lay in between. This CDR3 is CASSAPTDKNTEAFF. The CDR3 nucleotides read TGTGCCAGCAGTGCCCCCACAGATAAGAACACTGAAGCTTTCTTT.

The table lists this clonotype with many counts. The rearrangement links TRBV12-5 to TRBJ1-5; 7 nucleotides line up with TRBD1. The V gene end was trimmed by 6 bases and the J gene end by 7 bases; junction bases not matched to a gene: 18. The CDR3 is 17 amino acids. CDR1 and CDR2 (germline): LGHNT, FRNRAP. CDR3 sequence reads: CASGYWATGTWDQPQHF. The DNA of the CDR3 is TGTGCTAGTGGGTATTGGGCGACAGGGACGTGGGACCAGCCCCAGCATTTT.

V and J are TRBV4-2 and TRBJ2-1, with a tentative D call TRBD2 (6 bases). The CDR3 extends over 15 amino acids. V lost 5 bases and J 0 bases, leaving 11 bases between the germline ends. The germline CDR1 and CDR2 sequences are LGHNA and YNFKEQ. DNA of the CDR3: TGTGCCAGCAGCGGGACTCCGAGCTCCTACAATGAGCAGTTCTTC. Translating it yields CASSGTPSSYNEQFF.

The chain employs TRBV12-3 or TRBV12-4 and TRBJ2-5; perhaps TRBD2 as D (6 bases). This CDR3 is 13 amino acids long. Trimming removed 3 bases from V and 5 bases from J, with 10 bases in between. CDR3 loop: CASSFWGDETQYF. The CDR3, as DNA: TGTGCCAGCAGTTTTTGGGGGGACGAGACCCAGTACTTC.

This clonotype was counted at least ten times. CDR3 DNA: TGTGCCAGCAGGACAGGGAAAGAGACCCAGTACTTC. Amino acids: CASRTGKETQYF. The J gene is TRBJ2-5, the V gene TRBV11-2, with TRBD1 identical over 7 bases. Per the germline V gene, CDR1 is SGHAT and CDR2 is FQNNGV. The ends lost 6 bases at V and 3 bases at J; junction bases unmatched: 1. This CDR3 spans 12 amino acids. Using reference TRBV11-2 and TRBJ2-5 for the parts outside the CDR3, the full variable domain is EAGVAQSPRYKIIEKRQSVAFWCNPISGHATLYWYQQILGQGPKLLIQFQNNGVVDDSQLPKDRFSAERLKGVDSTLKIQPAKLEDSAVYLCASRTGKETQYFGPGTRLLVL.

This clonotype was detected only once. This may be a read error: a much more frequent sequence differs by one nucleotide. V and J are TRBV10-3 and TRBJ2-7; D call uncertain. Germline V gene data show CDR1 as ENHRY and CDR2 as SYGVKD. This CDR3 spans 14 amino acids. This CDR3 is CAVRTGRTYYEQYV. The CDR3 bases are TGTGCCGTCAGAACCGGACGGACCTACTACGAGCAGTACGTC.

The chain is built from TRBV6-1 and TRBJ2-7; D possibly corresponds to TRBD2 (6 bases). Germline V gene sequence: CDR1 MNHNS, CDR2 SASEGT. CDR3 length: 12 residues. The V and J ends lost 1 base and 6 bases respectively, with 7 bases between them. CDR3 protein: CASSEVGGEQYF. CDR3 coding DNA: TGTGCCAGCAGTGAAGTCGGGGGCGAGCAGTACTTC.